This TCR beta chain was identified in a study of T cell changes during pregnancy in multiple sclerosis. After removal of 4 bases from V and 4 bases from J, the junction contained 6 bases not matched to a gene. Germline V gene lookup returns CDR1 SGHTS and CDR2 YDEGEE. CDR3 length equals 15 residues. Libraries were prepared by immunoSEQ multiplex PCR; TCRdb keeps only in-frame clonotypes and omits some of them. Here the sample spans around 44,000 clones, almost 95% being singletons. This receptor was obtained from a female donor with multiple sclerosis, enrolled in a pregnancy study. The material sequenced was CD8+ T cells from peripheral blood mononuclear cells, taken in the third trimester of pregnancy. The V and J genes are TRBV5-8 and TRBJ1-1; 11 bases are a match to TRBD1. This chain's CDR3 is CASSLGQGAGTEAFF. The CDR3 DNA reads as TGTGCCAGCAGCCTTGGACAGGGGGCAGGCACTGAAGCTTTCTTT. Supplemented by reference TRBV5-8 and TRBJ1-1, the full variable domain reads EAGVTQSPTHLIKTRGQQATLRCSPISGHTSVYWYQQALGLGLQFLLWYDEGEERNRGNFPPRFSGRQFPNYSSELNVNALELEDSALYLCASSLGQGAGTEAFFGQGTRLTVV.